The text below deals with one T cell receptor beta chain. The data stem from a study of blood T cell repertoires in COVID-19. Overall study: Sites in the United States, Italy and Spain provided acute and convalescent COVID-19 samples. PBMCs, B-cell-depleted T cells, or T cells were the source of the cDNA or gDNA that made up the material.

As handled by the study authors: Reference gene primer amplification in the assay estimated nucleated cell counts. The data were produced by immunoSEQ multiplex PCR, yet TCRdb's version contains in-frame clones alone and is incomplete. For V, J and clone size, that table is used; D and trimming come from the DNA. This sample has 300,000 or so clones, with roughly 88% found just once. Patients of the Seattle cohort, enrolled during active infection, were followed longitudinally. The CDR3 length is 15 residues. V was pared by 4 bases and J by 5 bases, with 9 bases of the junction left unmatched. Germline CDR1 is LNHDA and CDR2 is SQIVND (reference sequence).

The V gene is TRBV19, the J gene TRBJ1-1, with TRBD1 matching 8 bases. This receptor was obtained from a woman under 40 with COVID-19, enrolled during active disease. Sequencing was done on a sample of peripheral blood. The CDR3 loop is CASSSRGLGGTEAFF. The CDR3 nucleotides are TGTGCCAGTAGTAGCAGGGGGCTGGGGGGAACTGAAGCTTTCTTT.